Following are 10 T cell receptor beta chains from one sample sequenced in a study of T-cell memory formation after mild COVID-19. TCRdb redid the calling of the 5' RACE reads with MiXCR, one entry per CDR3 protein. The sample carries hundreds of thousands of distinct CDR3 sequences, 15% to 20% recorded once. The source material was PBMCs or a T cell subset sorted from them (not recorded which). The receptors stem from a young man who had mild COVID-19 (a few samples of this study predate the infection). Cell type and time point are not known.

This clonotype appeared a few times. The rearrangement uses TRBV5-1 and TRBJ1-2, with TRBD1 matching over 9 bases. V shed 0 bases and J 5 bases; nucleotides not matched to a gene: 14. Germline loops: CDR1 SGHRS, CDR2 YFSETQ. This CDR3 is built from 18 residues. The CDR3 loop reads CASSLEKSQGASSYGYTF. Here the CDR3 DNA reads TGCGCCAGCAGCTTGGAGAAGTCACAGGGGGCAAGCTCGTATGGCTACACCTTC.

The chain employs TRBV29-1 and TRBJ1-5; 8 positions agree with TRBD1. The CDR3 consists of 13 residues. CDR1 is SQVTM, CDR2 ANQGSEA, per germline. V lost 7 bases to trimming and J lost 4 bases; unmatched junction nucleotides: 6. The CDR3 protein is CSAGQGQNQPQHF. The CDR3 nucleotides read TGCAGCGCTGGACAGGGCCAAAATCAGCCCCAGCATTTT. The full variable domain, its missing parts supplied by reference TRBV29-1 and TRBJ1-5, is SAVISQKPSRDICQRGTSLTIQCQVDSQVTMMFWYRQQPGQSLTLIATANQGSEATYESGFVIDKFPISRPNLTFSTLTVSNMSPEDSSIYLCSAGQGQNQPQHFGDGTRLSIL.

This clonotype was found a few times. The chain uses TRBV12-3 or TRBV12-4 and TRBJ2-5; 9 positions agree with TRBD2. The V segment lost 8 bases and the J segment 2 bases; nucleotides outside the gene matches: 3. The CDR3 has 13 amino acids. The CDR3 is CASRTSGQETQYF. As DNA, the CDR3 is TGTGCCAGCCGTACTAGCGGGCAAGAGACCCAGTACTTC.

The CDR3 region has the DNA TGTGCCAGCAGCTCTACGTGCGAGCAGTACTTC. Protein sequence: CASSSTCEQYF. The chain combines TRBV7-3 with TRBJ2-7; no definite D call. The germline CDR1 and CDR2 sequences are SGHTA and FQGTGA. CDR3 size: 11 residues. Trimming cost V 4 bases and J 6 bases, with 7 bases left between them.

This clonotype was counted only a few times. The chain carries TRBV19 and TRBJ1-2; possibly TRBD1 for D (5 bases). CDR3 length: 15 residues. Trimming removed 4 bases from V and 5 bases from J, with 17 bases in between. Germline-derived CDR1 and CDR2 are LNHDA and SQIVND (reference sequence). The CDR3 coding sequence is TGTGCCAGTAGTACCGAAGGAGCAGGGTTGTATGGCTACACCTTC. Protein product: CASSTEGAGLYGYTF. Combining the CDR3 with reference TRBV19 and TRBJ1-2 gives the whole variable domain DGGITQSPKYLFRKEGQNVTLSCEQNLNHDAMYWYRQDPGQGLRLIYYSQIVNDFQKGDIAEGYSVSREKKESFPLTVTSAQKNPTAFYLCASSTEGAGLYGYTFGSGTRLTVV.

This clonotype appeared a few times. V usage is TRBV7-6 and J usage is TRBJ2-1; no definite D call. V lost 4 bases to trimming and J lost 7 bases, with 23 bases between them. The CDR3 is 17 amino acids. The V gene's germline CDR1 is SGHVS and CDR2 FNYEAQ. This CDR3 reads CASSSGGQVSTWNEQFF. CDR3 nucleotides: TGTGCCAGCAGCTCCGGTGGGCAGGTCTCGACTTGGAATGAGCAGTTCTTC.

The chain employs TRBV9 and TRBJ1-2, with D possibly matching TRBD1 (5 bases). This CDR3 spans 13 amino acids. CDR1 and CDR2 from the germline V gene are SGDLS and YYNGEE. V lost 3 bases and J 6 bases, leaving 12 bases between the germline ends. CDR3 nucleotide sequence: TGTGCCAGCAGCGCCGGGGCGGGGGATGGCTACACCTTC. Translation gives CASSAGAGDGYTF.

This clonotype occurred a few times. The rearrangement links TRBV20-1 to TRBJ1-1, with D unclear. Trimming cost V 3 bases and J 2 bases, with 7 bases left between them. This CDR3 spans 12 amino acids. Germline loops: CDR1 DFQATT, CDR2 SNEGSKA (reference sequence). The CDR3 DNA follows: TGCAGTGCTAGGGTACCCAACACTGAAGCTTTCTTT. Translated: CSARVPNTEAFF.

The chain couples TRBV12-3 or TRBV12-4 to TRBJ1-3; 9 bases agree with TRBD1. The CDR3 spans 13 residues. Losses at the gene ends were 6 bases for V and 9 bases for J; bases not matched to a gene: 6. CDR3 coding DNA: TGTGCCAGCAGAACGGGACAGGGCGCCACCATATATTTT. Encoded protein: CASRTGQGATIYF.

This clonotype has just a few counts. The V and J genes are TRBV5-1 and TRBJ1-1; TRBD1 matches at 12 bases. The germline V gene has CDR1 SGHRS and CDR2 YFSETQ. The V and J ends lost 2 bases and 6 bases, in that order; junction bases with no gene match: 11. The CDR3 runs to 17 residues. CDR3 loop: CASSLRPSGQGASEAFF. Written as DNA, the CDR3 is TGCGCCAGCAGCTTAAGACCGTCGGGACAGGGGGCATCTGAAGCTTTCTTT.